This T cell receptor (beta chain) was captured in a study of Graves' ophthalmopathy and Graves' hyperthyroidism. The PBMCs had their origin in 8.5 to 10 ml of fresh peripheral blood. Scientists amplified the TCR beta CDR3 regions from RNA transcripts. Amplification began with first-round RT-PCR using HTBI primers, then second-round multiplex PCR was performed. MiXCR, applied by TCRdb to the multiplex PCR reads, yields one record per CDR3 protein. The sample yields 150,000 to 200,000 distinct CDR3 sequences, around 40% seen once. Germline CDR1 and CDR2: LNHNV and YYDKDF (reference sequence). V dropped 0 bases and J dropped 4; count of bases not matched to a gene: 9. CDR3 length equals 18 residues.

The sequenced sample was peripheral blood. The TCR was taken from a man under 40 with Graves' ophthalmopathy. This chain connects TRBV15 to TRBJ2-2; 9 bases map to TRBD2. The CDR3 coding sequence is TGTGCCACCAGCAGAGATAATAGCGGGAGAGATATCACCGGGGAGCTGTTTTTT. This translates into CATSRDNSGRDITGELFF.